These 21 T cell receptor beta chains were all obtained from the same sample, sequenced in a study of TIL therapy for anti-PD-1-resistant metastatic lung cancer. The immunoSEQ assay was v3. Generated by immunoSEQ multiplex PCR, the TCRdb table keeps only in-frame clones and is missing some. This sample has approximately 30,000 clones, with 74% found just once. Time point of the sample: pre-treatment sample, taken before nivolumab and TIL therapy. The specimen was blood, collected at baseline. Receptors originate from a woman aged 30-85 years with non-small cell lung cancer.

The rearrangement joins TRBV27 to TRBJ2-3, with 8 bases fitting TRBD1. Germline V gene sequence: CDR1 MNHEY, CDR2 SMNVEV (reference sequence). The CDR3 is made up of 13 amino acids. V was clipped by 5 bases and J by 6 bases; unmatched bases: 4. CDR3 sequence: CASSKGQVDTQYF. The CDR3 bases are TGTGCCAGCAGTAAGGGACAGGTGGATACGCAGTATTTT.

The chain joins TRBV7-2 to TRBJ2-2, with 11 bases that match TRBD2. The CDR3 contains 15 residues. Trimming removed 2 bases from V and 9 bases from J; junction bases left unmatched: 5. Germline values: CDR1 SGHTA, CDR2 FQGNSA. The CDR3 is CASSLLAGGVRELFF. In nucleotides, the CDR3 is TGTGCCAGCAGCTTACTAGCGGGAGGAGTCAGGGAGCTGTTTTTT.

The genes are TRBV10-3 and TRBJ2-2, with TRBD2 matching 8 bases. Germline CDR1 and CDR2: ENHRY and SYGVKD. This CDR3 has 15 amino acids. J was trimmed by 4 bases and V by 8 bases; bases with no gene match: 9. The CDR3: CAILHLLAGTGELFF. Written as DNA, the CDR3 is TGTGCCATCCTACACCTTCTAGCGGGCACCGGGGAGCTGTTTTTT.

V and J are TRBV14 and TRBJ1-1, with 9 bases aligning to TRBD1. From germline, CDR1 is SGHDN and CDR2 FVKESK. The V segment lost 3 bases and the J segment 5 bases; nucleotides outside the gene matches: 7. The CDR3 length is 15 residues. The CDR3 DNA sequence: TGTGCCAGCAGCCAGATGGGACAGGGCGGGACTGAAGCTTTCTTT. Translating gives CASSQMGQGGTEAFF.

This CDR3 reads CASSLWGGSETQYF. The CDR3 DNA follows: TGTGCCAGCAGTTTATGGGGGGGGTCAGAGACCCAGTACTTC. The rearrangement links TRBV27 to TRBJ2-5; TRBD2 matches 7 bases. After removal of 1 base from V and 4 bases from J, the junction contained 3 bases not matched to a gene. This CDR3 contains 14 residues. Germline V gene sequence: CDR1 MNHEY, CDR2 SMNVEV (reference sequence).

The V call is TRBV11-2, the J call TRBJ2-5; 10 bases fit TRBD2. The germline V gene has CDR1 SGHAT and CDR2 FQNNGV. The CDR3 extends over 15 amino acids. Losses at the gene ends were 4 bases for V and 5 bases for J; bases not matched to a gene: 7. The CDR3 bases are TGTGCCAGCAGCTATGGGACTAGCGCTCGTGAGACCCAGTACTTC. It translates to CASSYGTSARETQYF.

The J gene is TRBJ1-2, the V gene TRBV6-6, with TRBD1 matching 9 bases. There are 15 residues in the CDR3. Germline CDR1 and CDR2: MNHNY and SVGAGI (reference sequence). V lost 4 bases, J lost 2 bases, and 5 bases stayed unmatched. CDR3 sequence: CASSLAGTGNYGYTF. The CDR3 nucleotides are TGTGCCAGCAGTTTAGCCGGGACAGGGAACTATGGCTACACCTTC.

There are a few counts of this clone. This chain joins TRBV12-2 and TRBJ2-7; the D call of TRBD2 is as the table states it, not checked on the DNA. TRBV12-2 is a recognized pseudogene. The CDR3 length is 15 residues. CDR3 coding DNA: TGTGCAAGTCGCTTAGATCGAGGGGCGGGATTTACTCCGTACTTC. Residues: CASRLDRGAGFTPYF.

J is TRBJ2-1 and V is TRBV5-4; tentatively, D is TRBD1 or TRBD2 (5 bases each). Trimming removed 2 bases at V and 4 bases at J, with 16 bases between. The CDR3 loop spans 16 amino acids. Germline V lookup: CDR1 SGHNT, CDR2 YYREEE (reference sequence). For the CDR3, the DNA is TGTGCCAGCAGCTTACCAACCGGGACGGATTACAATGAGCAGTTCTTC. Its protein is CASSLPTGTDYNEQFF.

The rearrangement joins TRBV6-1 to TRBJ1-3; the D is unclear. The CDR3 has 14 amino acids. Germline assignment: CDR1 MNHNS and CDR2 SASEGT. V was trimmed by 6 bases and J by 0 bases, leaving 9 bases between them. CDR3 loop: CASRDDTSGNTIYF. The CDR3, as DNA: TGTGCCAGCAGGGATGACACCTCTGGAAACACCATATATTTT.

CDR3 in amino acids: CASSQGHMGATNEKLFF. The DNA of the CDR3 is TGCGCCAGCAGCCAGGGGCACATGGGGGCAACTAATGAAAAACTGTTTTTT. The chain combines TRBV5-1 with TRBJ1-4; possible D gene TRBD1, 6 bases. Germline V gives CDR1 SGHRS, CDR2 YFSETQ. The CDR3 covers 17 residues. The ends were cut back, 4 bases at V and 0 bases at J, with 16 bases in the middle. Supplemented by reference TRBV5-1 and TRBJ1-4, the full variable domain reads KAGVTQTPRYLIKTRGQQVTLSCSPISGHRSVSWYQQTPGQGLQFLFEYFSETQRNKGNFPGRFSGRQFSNSRSEMNVSTLELGDSALYLCASSQGHMGATNEKLFFGSGTQLSVL.

The genes are TRBV6-6 and TRBJ1-3; D gene ambiguous. The germline V and J ends were trimmed by 6 bases and 0 bases, with 9 bases remaining between them. This CDR3 has 14 residues. The V gene's germline CDR1 is MNHNY and CDR2 SVGAGI (reference sequence). The CDR3 reads CASRRRGSGNTIYF. The CDR3 coding sequence is TGTGCCAGCAGGAGGAGAGGCTCTGGAAACACCATATATTTT.

The rearrangement uses TRBV6-6 and TRBJ2-7; TRBD2 might be the D (6 bases). V was pared by 5 bases and J by 4 bases, with 12 bases between. This CDR3 has 13 residues. The germline CDR1 and CDR2 sequences are MNHNY and SVGAGI (reference sequence). CDR3 in amino acids: CASSQLGGYEQYF. Written as DNA, the CDR3 is TGTGCCAGCAGTCAGTTGGGGGGATACGAGCAGTACTTC.

The V call is TRBV6-5, the J call TRBJ2-7, with D maybe TRBD1 (6 bases). The CDR3 loop spans 13 amino acids. CDR1 and CDR2 from the germline V gene are MNHEY and SVGAGI. The germline V and J ends were trimmed by 4 bases and 1 base, with 8 bases remaining between them. CDR3 amino acids: CASSSGQSYEQYF. The CDR3 DNA reads TGTGCCAGCAGTTCCGGACAGTCCTACGAGCAGTACTTC.

This clone was detected only once. This chain links TRBV5-1 with TRBJ2-7, with unresolved D. The CDR3 sequence is 12 residues long. The V end was cut by 0 bases, the J end by 7 bases, with 8 bases between. The germline gives CDR1 SGHRS, CDR2 YFSETQ. The CDR3 region is CASSLGGLEQYF. CDR3 coding DNA: TGCGCCAGCAGCTTGGGGGGTTTGGAGCAGTACTTC.

V usage is TRBV19 and J usage is TRBJ1-5; D is ambiguous. The CDR3 is 11 residues long. Germline V gene sequence: CDR1 LNHDA, CDR2 SQIVND (reference sequence). V lost 7 bases, J lost 12 bases, and 13 bases lay in between. CDR3 residues: CASIAPPDQHF. CDR3 in DNA: TGTGCCAGTATCGCTCCGCCTGACCAGCATTTT.

This chain links TRBV11-2 with TRBJ1-5; D not certain. The ends were cut back, 1 base at V and 4 bases at J, with 5 bases in the middle. Germline lookup yields CDR1 SGHAT and CDR2 FQNNGV. There are 13 residues in the CDR3. The CDR3 protein is CASSLGQNQPQHF. In DNA, the CDR3 is TGTGCCAGCAGCTTAGGCCAAAATCAGCCCCAGCATTTT.

The chain recombines TRBV18 with TRBJ2-6; D is undetermined. The CDR3 covers 14 residues. Germline loops: CDR1 KGHSH, CDR2 LQKENI. V lost 5 bases and J lost 0, with 5 bases in between. The CDR3 region has the DNA TGTGCCAGCTCAGTTGACTCTGGGGCCAACGTCCTGACTTTC. This gives the protein CASSVDSGANVLTF.

This clone appeared once. The rearrangement joins TRBV5-4 to TRBJ2-7; either TRBD1 or TRBD2 may fit D (7 bases each). With 2 bases removed from V and 5 bases from J, the gap between germline ends came to 17 bases. Per germline, CDR1 SGHNT and CDR2 YYREEE (reference sequence). This CDR3 region has 15 residues. Here the CDR3 DNA reads TGTGCCAGCAGCTTACAGGGGCGGGGGCACCACGAGCAGTACTTC. Translating it yields CASSLQGRGHHEQYF. Looking up the rest from reference TRBV5-4 and TRBJ2-7 gives the full variable domain: ETGVTQSPTHLIKTRGQQVTLRCSSQSGHNTVSWYQQALGQGPQFIFQYYREEENGRGNFPPRFSGLQFPNYSSELNVNALELDDSALYLCASSLQGRGHHEQYFGPGTRLTVT.

This clone was seen once. The chain carries TRBV7-6 and TRBJ1-2; no reliable D call. V shed 1 base and J shed 8 bases, with 14 bases lying between them. This CDR3 has 14 residues. CDR1 and CDR2 from the germline V gene are SGHVS and FNYEAQ. The CDR3 DNA reads as TGTGCCAGCAGCTTAGGTCAAGGCCGGGAAGGCTACACCTTC. This gives the protein CASSLGQGREGYTF.

V and J are TRBV27 and TRBJ2-3; 8 bases line up with TRBD2. The CDR3 has 15 amino acids. Germline lookup yields CDR1 MNHEY and CDR2 SMNVEV (reference sequence). The V gene end was trimmed by 2 bases and the J gene end by 0 bases; junction bases not matched to a gene: 1. The CDR3 nucleotides read TGTGCCAGCAGTTTAGGACTAGCTAGCACAGATACGCAGTATTTT. This codes for CASSLGLASTDTQYF.